This TCR beta chain was sequenced in a study of blood T cell repertoires in COVID-19. Study in general: Some COVID-19 samples were acute and others convalescent; all came from the United States, Italy and Spain. From T cells, B-cell-depleted T cells, or PBMCs came the material, which was cDNA or gDNA.

Authors' data handling: For nucleated cells, counts were estimated from reference gene primer amplification. Profiling relied on immunoSEQ multiplex PCR, and the TCRdb table lists in-frame clones only, not all of them. The V and J calls and clone size were taken over from that table, and D and trimming were inferred from the DNA. The sample has 200,000 to 300,000 clones; 81% are singletons. CDR3 size: 15 residues. Trimming cost V 6 bases and J 5 bases; bases outside gene matches: 12. In germline, CDR1 is SGHNT, CDR2 YYREEE (reference sequence). Material for sequencing was peripheral blood. The chain recombines TRBV5-4 with TRBJ1-2; 8 nucleotides line up with TRBD1. The receptor comes from a woman of 80 years or more with acute or convalescent COVID-19. The CDR3 nucleotides are TGTGCCAGCAAACTTACAGGCAGGGGGCAATATGGCTACACCTTC. Amino acids: CASKLTGRGQYGYTF.